This T cell receptor beta chain stems from a study of neoadjuvant anti-PD-1 for oral cavity cancer. The CDR3 has 15 amino acids. J lost 6 bases, V lost 4 bases, and 5 bases had no gene match. Germline-derived CDR1 and CDR2 are SGHTA and FQGNSA. Points from the study as a whole: Treg/Th17 ratio rose with pretreatment blood and fell with post-treatment tumor TCRbeta clonality. PBMC Gini-index clonality exceeded responders' in non-responders post-nivolumab.

In the case of this clone: Its target is not known.

Blood cells were analyzed directly, without culture or expansion. This table comes from immunoSEQ multiplex PCR, and its TCRdb copy is limited to in-frame clones, with some not included. The sample holds nearly 7,000 clones, 74% seen once. This sequence joins TRBV7-2 and TRBJ1-5, with 11 positions matching TRBD1. The clonotype originates from a person aged 40 to 85 with oral cavity squamous cell carcinoma. The sample here was PBMCs, taken before nivolumab (anti-PD-1) treatment. The CDR3 coding sequence is TGTGCCAGCAGCTACGGGACAGGGGGTCGTCAGCCCCAGCATTTT. Protein: CASSYGTGGRQPQHF.